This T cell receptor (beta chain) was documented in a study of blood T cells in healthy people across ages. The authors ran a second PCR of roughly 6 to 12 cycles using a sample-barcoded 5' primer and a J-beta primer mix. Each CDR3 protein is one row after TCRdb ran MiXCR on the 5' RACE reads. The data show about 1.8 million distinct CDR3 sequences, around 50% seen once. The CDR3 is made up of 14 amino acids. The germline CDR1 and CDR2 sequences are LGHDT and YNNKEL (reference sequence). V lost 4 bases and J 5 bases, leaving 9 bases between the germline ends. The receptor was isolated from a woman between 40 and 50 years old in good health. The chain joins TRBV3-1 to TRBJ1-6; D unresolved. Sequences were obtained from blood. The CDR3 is CASSRRSDNSPLHF. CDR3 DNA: TGTGCCAGCAGCCGGAGGTCTGATAATTCACCCCTCCACTTT.